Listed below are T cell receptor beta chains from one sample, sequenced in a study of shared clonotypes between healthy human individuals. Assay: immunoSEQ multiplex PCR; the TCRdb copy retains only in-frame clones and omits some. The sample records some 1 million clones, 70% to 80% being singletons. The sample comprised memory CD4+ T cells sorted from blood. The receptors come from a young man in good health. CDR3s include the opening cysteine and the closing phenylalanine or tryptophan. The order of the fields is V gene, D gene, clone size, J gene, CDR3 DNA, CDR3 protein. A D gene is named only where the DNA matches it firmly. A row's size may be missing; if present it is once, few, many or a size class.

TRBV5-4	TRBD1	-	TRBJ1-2	TGTGCCAGCAGCATTCGACAGGGTATGGAGAGCGGCTACACCTTC	CASSIRQGMESGYTF
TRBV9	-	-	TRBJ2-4	TGTGCCAGCAGCGTAGATGCAGGGGCGAACATTCAGTACTTC	CASSVDAGANIQYF
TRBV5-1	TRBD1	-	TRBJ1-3	TGCGCCAGCAGCGAACAAGGGGGCCGCTCTGGAAACACCATATATTTT	CASSEQGGRSGNTIYF
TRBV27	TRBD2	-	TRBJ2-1	TGTGCCAGCAGTTTCTCCCAGATTCGACTAGCGGGAGAAAGAGACAATGAGCAGTTCTTC	CASSFSQIRLAGERDNEQFF
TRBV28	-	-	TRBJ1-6	TGTGCCAGCTCAACCAGGGGTTATAATTCACCCCTCCACTTT	CASSTRGYNSPLHF
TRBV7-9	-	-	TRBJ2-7	TGTGCCAGCAGCTTAGCACCGATCCTGGTCTCCTACGAGCAGTACTTC	CASSLAPILVSYEQYF
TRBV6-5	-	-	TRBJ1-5	TGTGCCAGCAGTTACTCGGGTAGCAATCAGCCCCAGCATTTT	CASSYSGSNQPQHF
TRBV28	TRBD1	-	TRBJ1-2	TGTGCCAGCAGCCCACCGGGACAGAACTATGGCTACACCTTC	CASSPPGQNYGYTF
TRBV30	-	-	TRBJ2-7	TGTGCCTGGAGTGTAGGGGGGAGTACCTACGAGCAGTACTTC	CAWSVGGSTYEQYF
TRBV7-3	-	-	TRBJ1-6	TGTGCCAGCAGCTCCGGGACGGTCGGGTCACCCCTCCACTTT	CASSSGTVGSPLHF
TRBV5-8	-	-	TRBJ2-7	TGTGCCAGCAGCTTCACCTACGAGCAGTACTTC	CASSFTYEQYF
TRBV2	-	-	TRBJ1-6	TGTGCCAGCAGTGAAGCGGAGAATTCACCCCTCCACTTT	CASSEAENSPLHF
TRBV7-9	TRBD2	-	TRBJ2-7	TGTGCCAGCAGCTTAGGGGCGGGAGGCTCTTCCTACGAGCAGTACTTC	CASSLGAGGSSYEQYF
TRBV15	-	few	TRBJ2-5	TGTGCCACCAGCAGTATAGAGACCCAGTACTTC	CATSSIETQYF
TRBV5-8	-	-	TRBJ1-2	TGTGCCAGCAGCAAGAGAACAGCTAACTATGGCTACACCTTC	CASSKRTANYGYTF
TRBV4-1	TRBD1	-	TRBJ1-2	TGCGCCAGCAGCCACCCACAGGGGGCCTATCTCGATGGCTACACCTTC	CASSHPQGAYLDGYTF
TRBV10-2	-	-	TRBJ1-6	TGCGCCAGCAAAGTCTTAAGCTCCTATAATTCACCCCTCCACTTT	CASKVLSSYNSPLHF
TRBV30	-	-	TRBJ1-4	TGTGCCTGGAGTACCCTAGGACTTTTTAATGAAAAACTGTTTTTT	CAWSTLGLFNEKLFF
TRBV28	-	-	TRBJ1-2	TGTGCCAGCAGTCTCGGCGGCACCGGAGTCTATGGCTACACCTTC	CASSLGGTGVYGYTF
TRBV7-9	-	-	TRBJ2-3	TGTGCCAGCAGCTTCCCCGGGGCTAGCACAGATACGCAGTATTTT	CASSFPGASTDTQYF
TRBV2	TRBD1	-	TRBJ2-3	TGTGCCAGCAGATCCGACAGGGCCCCAGTGGATTTT	CASRSDRAPVDF
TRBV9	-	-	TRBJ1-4	TGTGCCAGCAGCCCCGCAGGGACTAACGAAAAACTGTTTTTT	CASSPAGTNEKLFF
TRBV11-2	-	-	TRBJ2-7	TGTGCCAGCAGCGAAGCGCCCTCAGTAAATTACGAGCAGTACTTC	CASSEAPSVNYEQYF
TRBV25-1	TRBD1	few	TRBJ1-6	TGTGCCAGCAGTGTGGGACAGGGTTATCCATCACCCCTCCACTTT	CASSVGQGYPSPLHF
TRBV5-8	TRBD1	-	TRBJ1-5	TGTGCCAGCAGCTTGGGAAGCCAACAGGGGGGGAATCAGCCCCAGCATTTT	CASSLGSQQGGNQPQHF
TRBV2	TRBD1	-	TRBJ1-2	TGTGCCAGCAGTGAAATGGAGACAGGGGGGAACTATGGCTACACCTTC	CASSEMETGGNYGYTF
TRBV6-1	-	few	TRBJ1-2	TGTGCCAGCAGCCGGACCGGGATAAAGGACGGCTACACCTTC	CASSRTGIKDGYTF
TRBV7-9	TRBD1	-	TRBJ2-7	TGTGCCAGCAGCGCCTACGGACAGGGCAACGAGCAGTACTTC	CASSAYGQGNEQYF
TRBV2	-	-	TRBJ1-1	TGTGCCAGCAGTGGGCTGAACACTGAAGCTTTCTTT	CASSGLNTEAFF
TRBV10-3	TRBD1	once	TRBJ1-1	TGTGCCATCAGTGAGTCGACAGGGAACGGTGAAGCTTTCTTT	CAISESTGNGEAFF
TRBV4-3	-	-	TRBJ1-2	TGCGCCAGCAGCCAAGATCGGGCGACATTTTGGGGACGGATCTATGGCTACACCTTC	CASSQDRATFWGRIYGYTF
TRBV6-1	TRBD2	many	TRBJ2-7	TGTGCCAGCAGTAATAGCGGGGGAGGATACGAGCAGTACTTC	CASSNSGGGYEQYF
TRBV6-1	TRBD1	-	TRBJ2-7	TGTGCCAGCACCCAGGGGGTCGGCCCCTACGAGCAGTACTTC	CASTQGVGPYEQYF
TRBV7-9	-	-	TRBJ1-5	TGTGCCAGCAGCTTAGTGTCCGGGAATAGCAATCAGCCCCAGCATTTT	CASSLVSGNSNQPQHF
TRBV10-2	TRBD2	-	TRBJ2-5	TGCGCCAGCAGTGGGTCGGGGGGGCCTACGGAGACCCAGTACTTC	CASSGSGGPTETQYF
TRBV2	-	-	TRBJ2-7	TGTGCCAGCAGTGTCGCGGGCGAGCAGTACTTC	CASSVAGEQYF
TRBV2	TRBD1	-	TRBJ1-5	TGTGCCAGCACGGACAGGATTAGCAATCAGCCCCAGCATTTT	CASTDRISNQPQHF
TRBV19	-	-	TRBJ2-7	TGTGCCAGCCAAGGTCGGGGAAGCCACGAGCAGTACTTC	CASQGRGSHEQYF
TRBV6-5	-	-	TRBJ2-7	TGTGCCAGCAGTTACTCGATCACAGGCTCCTACGAGCAGTACTTC	CASSYSITGSYEQYF
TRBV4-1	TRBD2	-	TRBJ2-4	TGCGCCAGCAGCCAAGATCGGGAGGTAAACATTCAGTACTTC	CASSQDREVNIQYF
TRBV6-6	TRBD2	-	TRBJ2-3	TGTGCCAGCAGTTCCAGCGGGAGGGCAGGAGATACGCAGTATTTT	CASSSSGRAGDTQYF
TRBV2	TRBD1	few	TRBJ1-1	TGTGCCAGCAGTGGGACAGGCGGAAAGGTCACTGAAGCTTTCTTT	CASSGTGGKVTEAFF
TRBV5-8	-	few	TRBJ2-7	TGTGCCAGCAGCTCCCGTCGGGCCGAGCAGTACTTC	CASSSRRAEQYF
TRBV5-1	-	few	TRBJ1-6	TGCGCCAGCAGCTTGGGGTCGGGGGAGTCACCCCTCCACTTT	CASSLGSGESPLHF
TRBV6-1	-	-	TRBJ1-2	TGTGCCAGCAGTGTCCGGGAGGTAAGCTATGGCTACACCTTC	CASSVREVSYGYTF
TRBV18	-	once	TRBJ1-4	TGTGCCAGCTCACCACTGGGTCCCTCAACTAATGAAAAACTGTTTTTT	CASSPLGPSTNEKLFF
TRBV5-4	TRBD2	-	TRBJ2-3	TGTGCCAGCAGCTTGGGCCTTAGTAGCGGGGCAACCACAGATACGCAGTATTTT	CASSLGLSSGATTDTQYF
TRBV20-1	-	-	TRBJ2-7	TGCAGTGCTCGCCACACCTACGAGCAGTACTTC	CSARHTYEQYF
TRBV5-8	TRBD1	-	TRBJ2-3	TGTGCCAGCAGCTTTTATCTGGGACAGATCACAGATACGCAGTATTTT	CASSFYLGQITDTQYF
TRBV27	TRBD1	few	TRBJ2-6	TGTGCCAGCAGTCCCCCTACAGGGGGCACGGGGGCCAACGTCCTGACTTTC	CASSPPTGGTGANVLTF
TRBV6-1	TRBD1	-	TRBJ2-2	TGTGCCAGCATCCGGGACAGAACGAACACCGGGGAGCTGTTTTTT	CASIRDRTNTGELFF
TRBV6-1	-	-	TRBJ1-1	TGTGCCAGCATAGGAAAGGTGAACACTGAAGCTTTCTTT	CASIGKVNTEAFF
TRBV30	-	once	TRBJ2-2	TGTGCCCAGAAAAGGTCTGCGGGAGGGGAGCTGTTTTTT	CAQKRSAGGELFF
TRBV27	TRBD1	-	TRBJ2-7	TGTGCCAGCAGAGGACAGGGAGTTGGCGAGCAGTACTTC	CASRGQGVGEQYF
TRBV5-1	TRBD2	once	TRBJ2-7	TGCGCCAGCAGCTTGGGCCTACCTAGCGGGGGTTACGAGCAGTACTTC	CASSLGLPSGGYEQYF
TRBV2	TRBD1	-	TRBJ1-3	TGTGCCAGCGGGGGACAGGGGGCTTCTGGAAACACCATATATTTT	CASGGQGASGNTIYF
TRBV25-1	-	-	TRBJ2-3	TGTGCCAGCAGTGAAAGTGGCCCTAGGACAGATACGCAGTATTTT	CASSESGPRTDTQYF
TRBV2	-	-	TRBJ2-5	TGTGCCAGCCAAAAAGGCCAGTCTAGTCGGGAGACCCAGTACTTC	CASQKGQSSRETQYF